These 2 T cell receptor beta chains share one sample of origin, sequenced in a study of tumor-infiltrating lymphocytes in primary liver carcinoma. The investigators made TCR beta cDNA from approximately 0.5 ug total RNA, using a constant-region primer. What produced the TCR beta libraries was three nested multiplex PCR rounds using slightly modified ARM-PCR. Use of TRBV1-TRBV30 forward primers with a C-beta reverse primer characterized the first two PCR rounds, which lasted around 9 cycles each. From the multiplex PCR reads, TCRdb called clonotypes with MiXCR, one entry per CDR3 protein. The table records roughly 70,000 distinct CDR3 sequences, about three quarters of them present only once. Co-extracting RNA and DNA was done with about 18-33 mg of unsorted bulk tissue as input. Sequencing input: liver tumor tissue from sampling region 4. Subset here: tumor region T4, right-lateral pole. The origin of the receptors is a man aged 35 to 55 with primary liver carcinoma and hepatitis B virus infection.

This chain uses TRBV29-1 with TRBJ2-3, with 8 bases fitting TRBD1. CDR1 is SQVTM, CDR2 ANQGSEA, per germline. The length of the CDR3 is 12 residues. The junction had 7 bases not matched to a gene; V was cut back by 8 bases and J by 6 bases. The CDR3 is CSFGQGDDTQYF. The CDR3 coding sequence is TGCAGCTTTGGACAGGGAGACGATACGCAGTATTTT.

Turning to this clonotype: Sequence at one end of the junction differs from germline and may be a read error. The V gene is TRBV11-2, the J gene TRBJ2-7; D ambiguous. Germline CDR1 and CDR2: SGHAT and FQNNGV. The CDR3 totals 14 residues. The CDR3 reads CGSNLTDGAYEQYF. The CDR3, as DNA: TGTGGCAGCAACTTAACCGACGGAGCCTACGAGCAGTACTTC.